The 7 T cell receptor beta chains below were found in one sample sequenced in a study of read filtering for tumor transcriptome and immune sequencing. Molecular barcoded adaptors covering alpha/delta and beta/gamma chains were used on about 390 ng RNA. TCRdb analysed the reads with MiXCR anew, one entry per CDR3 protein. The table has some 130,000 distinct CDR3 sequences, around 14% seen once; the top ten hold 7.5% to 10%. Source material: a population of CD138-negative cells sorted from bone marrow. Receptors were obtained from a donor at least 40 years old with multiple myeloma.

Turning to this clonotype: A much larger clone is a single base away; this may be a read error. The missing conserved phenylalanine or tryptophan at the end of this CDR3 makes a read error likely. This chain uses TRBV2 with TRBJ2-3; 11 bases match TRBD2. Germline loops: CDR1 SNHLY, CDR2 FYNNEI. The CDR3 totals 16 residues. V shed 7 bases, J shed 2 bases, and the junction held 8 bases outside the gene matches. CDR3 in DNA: TGTGCCAGCACCCGGGGACTAGCGGACCCCACAGATACGCAGTATTCT. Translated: CASTRGLADPTDTQYS.

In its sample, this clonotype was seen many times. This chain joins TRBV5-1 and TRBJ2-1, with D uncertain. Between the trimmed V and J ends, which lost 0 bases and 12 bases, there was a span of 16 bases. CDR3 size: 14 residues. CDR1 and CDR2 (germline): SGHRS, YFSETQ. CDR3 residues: CASSLEIGAYPQFF. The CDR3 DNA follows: TGCGCCAGCAGCTTGGAAATCGGCGCCTATCCGCAGTTCTTC.

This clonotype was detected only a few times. CDR3 residues: CASSLGPMGERHTEAFF. CDR3 DNA: TGTGCCAGCAGCTTAGGGCCTATGGGGGAGAGACACACTGAAGCTTTCTTT. This chain joins TRBV7-8 and TRBJ1-1; perhaps TRBD1 as D (5 bases). V lost 1 base and J 3 bases, leaving 18 bases between the germline ends. The CDR3 is 17 residues long. Per the germline V gene, CDR1 is SGHVS and CDR2 is FQNEAQ.

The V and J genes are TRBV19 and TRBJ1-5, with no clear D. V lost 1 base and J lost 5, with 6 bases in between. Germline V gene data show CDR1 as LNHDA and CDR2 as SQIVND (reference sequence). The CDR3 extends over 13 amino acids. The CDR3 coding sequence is TGTGCCAGTAGTATAGTAGAACATCAGCCCCAGCATTTT. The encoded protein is CASSIVEHQPQHF.

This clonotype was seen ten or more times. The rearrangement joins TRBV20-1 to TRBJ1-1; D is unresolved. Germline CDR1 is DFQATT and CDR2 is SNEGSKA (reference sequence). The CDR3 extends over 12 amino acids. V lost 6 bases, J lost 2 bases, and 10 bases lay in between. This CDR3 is CSARQPNTEAFF. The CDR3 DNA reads TGCAGTGCCCGCCAGCCTAACACTGAAGCTTTCTTT.

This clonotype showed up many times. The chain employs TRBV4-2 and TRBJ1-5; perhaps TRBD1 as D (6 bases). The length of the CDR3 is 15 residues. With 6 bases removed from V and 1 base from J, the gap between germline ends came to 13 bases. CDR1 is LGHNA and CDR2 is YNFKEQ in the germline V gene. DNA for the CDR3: TGTGCCAGCAGTCTTCATGGACAGAGCAATCAGCCCCAGCATTTT. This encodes CASSLHGQSNQPQHF.

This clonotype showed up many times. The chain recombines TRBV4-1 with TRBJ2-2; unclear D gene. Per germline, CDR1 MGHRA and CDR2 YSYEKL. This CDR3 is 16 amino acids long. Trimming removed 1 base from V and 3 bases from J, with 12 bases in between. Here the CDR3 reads CASSQVMGSYTGELFF. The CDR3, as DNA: TGCGCCAGCAGCCAAGTGATGGGAAGTTACACCGGGGAGCTGTTTTTT.